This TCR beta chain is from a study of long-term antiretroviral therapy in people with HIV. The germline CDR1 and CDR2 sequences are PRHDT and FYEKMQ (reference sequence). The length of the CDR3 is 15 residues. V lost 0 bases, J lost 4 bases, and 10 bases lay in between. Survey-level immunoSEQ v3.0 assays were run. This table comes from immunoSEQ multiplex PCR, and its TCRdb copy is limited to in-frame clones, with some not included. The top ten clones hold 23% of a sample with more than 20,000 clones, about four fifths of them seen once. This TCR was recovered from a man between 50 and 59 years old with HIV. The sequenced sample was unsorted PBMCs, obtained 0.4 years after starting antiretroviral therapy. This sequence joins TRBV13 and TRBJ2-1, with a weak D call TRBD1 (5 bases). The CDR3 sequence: CASSLGAGHYNEQFF. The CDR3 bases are TGTGCCAGCAGCTTAGGGGCAGGGCATTACAATGAGCAGTTCTTC. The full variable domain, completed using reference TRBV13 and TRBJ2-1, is AAGVIQSPRHLIKEKRETATLKCYPIPRHDTVYWYQQGPGQDPQFLISFYEKMQSDKGSIPDRFSAQQFSDYHSELNMSSLELGDSALYFCASSLGAGHYNEQFFGPGTRLTVL.